Given below is one T cell receptor (beta chain) in context. As yet, its antigen is unknown. This sample was included in a study of blood T cells in healthy people across ages. Whole-study results and caveats: TCR beta diversity was tightly associated with the proportion of naive T cells. In older individuals, TCR beta diversity per million T cells was lower, falling roughly linearly with age. Comparison with aged donors showed that long-lived donors had more naive CD4+ cells and higher diversity. Total diversity from one million sequenced T cells was likely underestimated.

A J-beta primer mix and a sample-barcoded 5' primer were used in a second PCR of about 7 to 12 cycles. TCRdb redid the calling of the 5' RACE reads with MiXCR, one entry per CDR3 protein. The repertoire has about 1.4 million distinct CDR3 sequences, 55% to 75% of them found once; the top ten carry about 6.7%. CDR1 is SNHLY, CDR2 FYNNEI, per germline. The CDR3 is 14 residues long. The germline V and J ends were trimmed by 2 bases and 5 bases, with 11 bases remaining between them. The sample consisted of blood. This receptor was identified in a man aged 18-30 years in good health. This chain uses TRBV2 with TRBJ2-3; no definite D call. The CDR3 spells CASSESLVLDTQYF. The CDR3 region has the DNA TGTGCCAGCAGTGAATCCCTAGTCTTAGATACGCAGTATTTT.